This entry lists 32 T cell receptor beta chains sequenced from one sample in a study of CD8+ T cells in alopecia areata. As the sequencing template, cDNA was produced by extracting RNA and reverse transcribing it. Measured with immunoSEQ multiplex PCR; TCRdb has only the in-frame clones, and not every one. Counted here are roughly 140,000 clones, less than 65% occurring once; the ten biggest clones make up 36%. Sequencing was done on a sample of CD8+ T cells sorted from blood. The receptors originated from a human donor in good health.

This clone was detected a few times. This sequence joins TRBV27 and TRBJ2-7; D unresolved. The CDR3 length is 13 residues. The V end was cut by 0 bases, the J end by 5 bases, with 8 bases between. The V gene's germline CDR1 is MNHEY and CDR2 SMNVEV (reference sequence). The CDR3: CASSLSSPDEQYF. As DNA, the CDR3 is TGTGCCAGCAGTTTATCGTCCCCGGACGAGCAGTACTTC.

This clone was observed a handful of times. This rearrangement joins TRBV29-1 to TRBJ2-5, with D possibly being TRBD1 (5 bases). Germline CDR1 SQVTM, CDR2 ANQGSEA. V was shortened by 6 bases and J by 7 bases, with 12 bases between the two germline ends. The CDR3 loop spans 11 amino acids. CDR3: CSVHLQGTQYF. CDR3 coding DNA: TGCAGCGTCCACCTGCAGGGGACCCAGTACTTC.

This clone was seen a handful of times. The chain links TRBV30 to TRBJ2-6; D not resolved. The CDR3 contains 14 residues. The germline V gene encodes CDR1 GTSNPN and CDR2 SVGIG (reference sequence). V lost 7 bases and J 0 bases, leaving 10 bases between the germline ends. The CDR3 region has the DNA TGTGCCTACGACCTTGGCTCTGGGGCCAACGTCCTGACTTTC. As protein: CAYDLGSGANVLTF.

The gene calls are TRBV4-1 and TRBJ1-2, with D perhaps TRBD1 (5 bases). V dropped 3 bases and J dropped 3 bases, with 8 bases sitting between them. CDR3 length: 13 amino acids. CDR1 and CDR2 from the germline V gene are MGHRA and YSYEKL. For the CDR3, the DNA is TGCGCCAGCAGCCATTCGGGGGACTATGGCTACACCTTC. Residues: CASSHSGDYGYTF.

This clone came up once. The rearrangement links TRBV9 to TRBJ2-1; 10 bases align to TRBD2. Losses at the gene ends were 3 bases for V and 6 bases for J; bases not matched to a gene: 6. Germline lookup yields CDR1 SGDLS and CDR2 YYNGEE. This CDR3 region has 15 residues. The CDR3 DNA is TGTGCCAGCAGCGGACTAGCGGGTATAGGCAATGAGCAGTTCTTC. Protein: CASSGLAGIGNEQFF.

The chain couples TRBV5-1 to TRBJ2-2; 9 bases fit TRBD1. Per the germline V gene, CDR1 is SGHRS and CDR2 is YFSETQ. Trimming took 4 bases from V and 9 from J; bases not matched to a gene: 7. The CDR3 totals 14 residues. The CDR3: CASSPDRGHRELFF. The CDR3 DNA reads TGCGCCAGCAGCCCGGACAGGGGACACCGGGAGCTGTTTTTT.

The chain employs TRBV15 and TRBJ2-7; D is perhaps TRBD2 (5 bases). Germline loops: CDR1 LNHNV, CDR2 YYDKDF (reference sequence). This CDR3 region has 14 residues. V lost 8 bases and J lost 5, with 19 bases in between. CDR3 amino acids: CATGGYKYSDEQYF. The DNA of the CDR3 is TGTGCCACCGGAGGTTACAAATACTCTGACGAGCAGTACTTC.

The chain has TRBV19 and TRBJ1-1, with TRBD1 matching over 8 bases. CDR3 size: 16 residues. Germline V gene sequence: CDR1 LNHDA, CDR2 SQIVND (reference sequence). V lost 5 bases and J lost 1; bases outside the gene matches: 9. The CDR3 bases are TGTGCCAGTAGTCCGCGAGGACAGGGATGGAACACTGAAGCTTTCTTT. Protein product: CASSPRGQGWNTEAFF.

V usage is TRBV5-1 and J usage is TRBJ2-2; D call uncertain. In germline, CDR1 is SGHRS, CDR2 YFSETQ. The CDR3 is 12 residues long. Trimming removed 4 bases at V and 8 bases at J, with 9 bases between. CDR3 in DNA: TGCGCCAGCAGCCCCACCGGGGGGGAGCTGTTTTTT. Its translation is CASSPTGGELFF.

The genes are TRBV4-1 and TRBJ2-5; D uncertain. This CDR3 is 14 amino acids long. Germline lookup yields CDR1 MGHRA and CDR2 YSYEKL. Trimming took 3 bases from V and 3 from J, leaving 11 bases between them. CDR3 region: CASSHLGNKETQYF. CDR3 DNA sequence: TGCGCCAGCAGCCACCTTGGCAACAAAGAGACCCAGTACTTC.

This CDR3 is CASSEEGGTEAFF. The CDR3 nucleotides read TGCGCCAGCAGTGAGGAGGGGGGCACTGAAGCTTTCTTT. The chain has TRBV10-2 and TRBJ1-1, with D possibly TRBD1 on 6 matching bases. CDR3 length: 13 amino acids. Between the trimmed V and J ends, which lost 2 bases and 4 bases, there was a span of 8 bases. From germline, CDR1 is WSHSY and CDR2 SAAADI.

The CDR3: CTSSQVKRKETQYF. DNA for the CDR3: TGCACCAGCAGCCAAGTCAAGAGAAAAGAGACCCAGTACTTC. The chain joins TRBV1 to TRBJ2-5; the DNA was not compared with TRBD2, the D call given in the table. TRBV1 represents a pseudogene. The CDR3 consists of 14 residues.

In its sample, this clone was seen a few times. The rearrangement joins TRBV29-1 to TRBJ1-2; D unresolved. Germline V lookup: CDR1 SQVTM, CDR2 ANQGSEA. V lost 2 bases and J 5 bases, leaving 6 bases between the germline ends. This CDR3 is built from 11 residues. CDR3 region: CSVEMRYGYTF. CDR3 bases: TGCAGCGTTGAAATGCGTTATGGCTACACCTTC.

This clone appeared a single time. This chain links TRBV29-1 with TRBJ2-7, with TRBD2 identical over 7 bases. The junction had 9 bases not matched to a gene; V was cut back by 7 bases and J by 6 bases. The germline V gene has CDR1 SQVTM and CDR2 ANQGSEA. The CDR3 loop spans 12 amino acids. In DNA, the CDR3 is TGCAGCGCCGGGTCGGGACTATCCGAGCAGTACTTC. Its protein is CSAGSGLSEQYF.

This clone was seen at least ten times. V usage is TRBV11-2 and J usage is TRBJ2-1, with 9 bases identical to TRBD1. With 6 bases clipped from V and 4 bases from J, the junction kept 10 bases outside the gene matches. Germline CDR1 reads SGHAT; CDR2 reads FQNNGV. This CDR3 comprises 16 residues. The CDR3 sequence is CASSLQGAGIYNEQFF. In nucleotides, the CDR3 is TGTGCCAGCAGTTTACAGGGGGCGGGGATATACAATGAGCAGTTCTTC.

V is TRBV5-1 and J is TRBJ2-1, with 10 bases matching TRBD2. The CDR3 has 17 residues. With V trimmed by 1 base and J by 2 bases, 6 bases remained unmatched. Germline V CDR1 and CDR2: SGHRS, YFSETQ. The CDR3 protein is CASSLSVAGGAYNEQFF. DNA for the CDR3: TGCGCCAGCAGCTTGTCCGTAGCGGGAGGCGCCTACAATGAGCAGTTCTTC.

This clone was counted a few times. The chain has TRBV28 and TRBJ1-2; D is uncertain. Trimming shortened V by 6 bases and J by 7 bases, and 12 bases separated the two germline ends. Germline CDR1 is MDHEN and CDR2 is SYDVKM. This CDR3 is built from 12 residues. As DNA, the CDR3 is TGTGCCAGCAGCGATCTCCCGCCTGGCTACACCTTC. Translated: CASSDLPPGYTF.

The genes are TRBV27 and TRBJ1-2; TRBD1 matches at 9 bases. The CDR3 consists of 13 residues. The germline CDR1 and CDR2 sequences are MNHEY and SMNVEV (reference sequence). V was clipped by 9 bases and J by 8 bases; unmatched bases: 10. CDR3: CASFSPGQGGYTF. In DNA, the CDR3 is TGTGCCAGTTTTTCTCCTGGACAGGGGGGCTACACCTTC.

This clone has only one observation. An end of the junction differs from the germline gene, which may be a read error. The chain uses TRBV30 and TRBJ2-5; D might be TRBD1 (7 bases). This CDR3 region has 12 residues. CDR1 GTSNPN and CDR2 SVGIG come from the germline V gene (reference sequence). The CDR3 DNA sequence: TGTGCCCGGAGGGCGACAGGGGAGACCCAGTACTTC. Protein: CARRATGETQYF.

The rearrangement uses TRBV5-6 and TRBJ2-7; weak D call: TRBD1 (6 bases). The CDR3 has 14 amino acids. Germline V lookup: CDR1 SGHDT, CDR2 YYEEEE. Trimming removed 4 bases at V and 3 bases at J, with 14 bases between. CDR3 amino acids: CASSNPGQSYEQYF. CDR3 DNA sequence: TGTGCCAGCAGCAATCCGGGACAAAGCTACGAGCAGTACTTC.

This clone was recorded a few times. V and J are TRBV30 and TRBJ2-3; tentatively, D is TRBD1 or TRBD2 (5 bases each). CDR3 length: 14 residues. Per the germline V gene, CDR1 is GTSNPN and CDR2 is SVGIG (reference sequence). Trimming took 2 bases from V and 7 from J, leaving 16 bases between them. CDR3 sequence reads: CAWSSPGPGNTQYF. In DNA, the CDR3 is TGTGCCTGGAGTTCTCCGGGACCGGGCAATACGCAGTATTTT.

This chain connects TRBV5-6 to TRBJ2-7; no clear D gene. V shed 7 bases and J shed 1 base, with 9 bases lying between them. CDR1 and CDR2 (germline): SGHDT, YYEEEE. The CDR3 is 12 amino acids. The DNA of the CDR3 is TGTGCCAGCCGATCCGGGTCCTACGAGCAGTACTTC. This gives the protein CASRSGSYEQYF.

The chain employs TRBV7-2 and TRBJ2-2; 11 positions match TRBD2. The trim removed 0 bases at V and 0 bases at J, leaving 6 bases unmatched. CDR1 is SGHTA and CDR2 is FQGNSA in the germline V gene. CDR3 length: 19 amino acids. The CDR3 reads CASSLAWTSGLANTGELFF. For the CDR3, the DNA is TGTGCCAGCAGCTTAGCTTGGACTAGCGGGCTCGCGAACACCGGGGAGCTGTTTTTT. Full variable domain (remainder filled in from reference TRBV7-2 and TRBJ2-2): GAGVSQSPSNKVTEKGKDVELRCDPISGHTALYWYRQSLGQGLEFLIYFQGNSAPDKSGLPSDRFSAERTGGSVSTLTIQRTQQEDSAVYLCASSLAWTSGLANTGELFFGEGSRLTVL.

The chain links TRBV9 to TRBJ2-2; D not certain. Trimming left V 4 bases short and J 6 bases short, with 10 bases between. The V gene's germline CDR1 is SGDLS and CDR2 YYNGEE. CDR3 length equals 13 residues. The CDR3 DNA reads TGTGCCAGCAGCTTTGCCGGTTCCGGGGAGCTGTTTTTT. This codes for CASSFAGSGELFF.

This clone counts as medium-sized. The V and J genes are TRBV28 and TRBJ2-1; 8 bases fit TRBD2. The CDR3 totals 15 residues. V lost 6 bases to trimming and J lost 5 bases; unmatched junction nucleotides: 9. Germline CDR1 reads MDHEN; CDR2 reads SYDVKM. Here the CDR3 reads CASSLGGRPHNEQFF. The CDR3, as DNA: TGTGCCAGCAGCTTGGGCGGGAGGCCTCACAATGAGCAGTTCTTC.

V gene TRBV29-1 combines with J gene TRBJ2-2; a weak D match, TRBD2 (6 bases). The CDR3 sequence is 14 residues long. CDR1 and CDR2 (germline): SQVTM, ANQGSEA. CDR3 loop: CSYSGTLNTGELFF. The CDR3 nucleotides are TGCAGTTATTCCGGGACTTTGAACACCGGGGAGCTGTTTTTT.

This clone was counted between two and nine times. This sequence joins TRBV5-1 and TRBJ2-1; 7 bases agree with TRBD1. The CDR3 length is 15 residues. The ends lost 0 bases at V and 6 bases at J; junction bases unmatched: 6. Germline lookup yields CDR1 SGHRS and CDR2 YFSETQ. CDR3: CASSLDLDRRNEQFF. DNA of the CDR3: TGCGCCAGCAGCTTGGATCTGGACAGGCGCAATGAGCAGTTCTTC.

V and J are TRBV6-5 and TRBJ1-2, with D maybe TRBD1 (6 bases). V lost 0 bases and J lost 8, with 16 bases in between. Germline V gives CDR1 MNHEY, CDR2 SVGAGI. The CDR3 has 15 amino acids. In DNA, the CDR3 is TGTGCCAGCAGTTACTCGATGCCAGCACAGGGCGGCTACACCTTC. This translates into CASSYSMPAQGGYTF.

This clone turned up a few times. The rearrangement uses TRBV29-1 and TRBJ2-5; D is perhaps TRBD1 (7 bases). CDR1 and CDR2 (germline): SQVTM, ANQGSEA. Trimming stripped 7 bases from V and 5 bases from J, with 14 bases between. This CDR3 has 12 amino acids. DNA of the CDR3: TGCAGCGCTAGACAGGGAGGTGAGACCCAGTACTTC. Translating gives CSARQGGETQYF. The full variable domain, rest sourced from reference TRBV29-1 and TRBJ2-5, is SAVISQKPSRDICQRGTSLTIQCQVDSQVTMMFWYRQQPGQSLTLIATANQGSEATYESGFVIDKFPISRPNLTFSTLTVSNMSPEDSSIYLCSARQGGETQYFGPGTRLLVL.

V and J are TRBV19 and TRBJ1-5; D remains unclear. CDR1 and CDR2 from the germline V gene are LNHDA and SQIVND (reference sequence). This CDR3 comprises 13 residues. Between the trimmed V and J ends, which lost 2 bases and 6 bases, there was a span of 8 bases. The CDR3 is CASSISLGQPQHF. CDR3 in DNA: TGTGCCAGTAGTATAAGTTTGGGTCAGCCCCAGCATTTT.

This sequence joins TRBV11-2 and TRBJ2-1; the match to TRBD2 covers 11 bases. Trimming took 0 bases from V and 7 from J; bases not matched to a gene: 2. The CDR3 covers 15 residues. The V gene's germline CDR1 is SGHAT and CDR2 FQNNGV. CDR3 in DNA: TGTGCCAGCAGCTTAGACCCTAGCGGGAGGAATGAGCAGTTCTTC. Its protein is CASSLDPSGRNEQFF. The variable domain in full, with the rest retrieved from reference TRBV11-2 and TRBJ2-1, is EAGVAQSPRYKIIEKRQSVAFWCNPISGHATLYWYQQILGQGPKLLIQFQNNGVVDDSQLPKDRFSAERLKGVDSTLKIQPAKLEDSAVYLCASSLDPSGRNEQFFGPGTRLTVL.

This clone has more than one count but fewer than ten. The chain links TRBV9 to TRBJ1-1; TRBD1 agrees at 8 bases. Trimming cost V 6 bases and J 3 bases; bases outside gene matches: 7. CDR3 length equals 14 residues. From germline, CDR1 is SGDLS and CDR2 YYNGEE. The CDR3 DNA sequence: TGTGCCAGCACCCCAGGGGGCGGAGACACTGAAGCTTTCTTT. It encodes CASTPGGGDTEAFF.